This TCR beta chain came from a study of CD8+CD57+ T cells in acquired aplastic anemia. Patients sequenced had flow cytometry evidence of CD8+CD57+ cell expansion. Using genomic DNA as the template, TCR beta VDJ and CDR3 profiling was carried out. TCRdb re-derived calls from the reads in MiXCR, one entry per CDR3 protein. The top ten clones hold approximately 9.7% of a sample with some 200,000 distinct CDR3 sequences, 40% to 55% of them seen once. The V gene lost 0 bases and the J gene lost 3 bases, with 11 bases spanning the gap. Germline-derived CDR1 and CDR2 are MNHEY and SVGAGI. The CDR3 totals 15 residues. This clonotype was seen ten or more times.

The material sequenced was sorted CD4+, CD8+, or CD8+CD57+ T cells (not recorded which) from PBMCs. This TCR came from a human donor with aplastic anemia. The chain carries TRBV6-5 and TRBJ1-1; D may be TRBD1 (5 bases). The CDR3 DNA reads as TGTGCCAGCAGTTACTCGCCGGGGCTGGACACTGAAGCTTTCTTT. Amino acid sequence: CASSYSPGLDTEAFF.